Reported below is one TCR beta chain. This record comes from a study of blood T cell repertoires in COVID-19. Study context: T cells, B-cell-depleted T cells, or PBMCs provided the cDNA or gDNA that served as material.

V gave up 6 bases and J gave up 8 bases, with 20 bases separating them. CDR1 is LNHDA, CDR2 SQIVND, per germline (reference sequence). The CDR3 sequence is 15 residues long. As processed by the authors: Reference gene primers were amplified, and this amplification served to estimate nucleated cell counts. Sequencing used immunoSEQ multiplex PCR; TCRdb keeps in-frame clones, though not all of them. V and J calls and clone size are copied from that table; D and trimming were computed from the DNA. The table lists a few hundred thousand clones, around nine tenths of them singletons, with 3.5% to 4% in the top ten.

V gene TRBV19 combines with J gene TRBJ2-4; D perhaps matches TRBD1 (5 bases). The sequencing input was peripheral blood. The origin of this receptor is a woman between 45 and 60 years old with active or convalescent COVID-19. The CDR3: CASSLRTYSRDIQYF. CDR3 sequence (DNA): TGTGCCAGTAGCCTTCGGACGTACTCCAGGGACATTCAGTACTTC.